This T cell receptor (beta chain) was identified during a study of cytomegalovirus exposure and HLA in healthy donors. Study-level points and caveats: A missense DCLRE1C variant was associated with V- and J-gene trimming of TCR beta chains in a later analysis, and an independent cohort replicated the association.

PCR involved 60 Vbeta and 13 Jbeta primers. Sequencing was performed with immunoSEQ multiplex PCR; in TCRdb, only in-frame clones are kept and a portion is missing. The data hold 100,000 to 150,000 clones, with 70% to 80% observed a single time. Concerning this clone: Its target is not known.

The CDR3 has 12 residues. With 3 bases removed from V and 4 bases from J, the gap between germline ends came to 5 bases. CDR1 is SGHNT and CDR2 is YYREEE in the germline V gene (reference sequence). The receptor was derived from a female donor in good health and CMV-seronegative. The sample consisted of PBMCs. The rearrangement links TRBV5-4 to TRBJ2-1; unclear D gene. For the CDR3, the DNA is TGTGCCAGCAGCTCCACATACAATGAGCAGTTCTTC. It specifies CASSSTYNEQFF.